This TCR beta chain was recovered during a study of tumor and adjacent non-tumor tissue in lung cancer (dated by TCRdb to the late 2010s). Regarding the research as a whole: Of the cohort, 11 to 12 patients had adenocarcinoma, 2 had squamous cell carcinoma and 1 had small cell lung cancer. Sequencing generated a total of more than 100 million productive TCRbeta reads, averaging roughly 4.2 million reads per sample. The roughly 15 patients were aged roughly 30 to 80 years, included 10 men and 5 women, and had TNM stage I to III disease. TCRbeta CDR3 sequencing was performed on roughly 27 paired specimens, with one tumor sample and one normal lung sample collected per patient. The study compared bulk TCRbeta repertoires from lung tumor tissue and matched distant non-tumor lung tissue of some 14 lung cancer patients.

RNA was isolated from bulk, unsorted tissue, and RNA quality was assessed with a NanoDrop ND-1000 and an Agilent 2100. All donors had newly diagnosed lung cancer, had not received prior chemotherapy, and were admitted for thoracic surgery in China between August and November 2014. The study excluded patients who had received radiotherapy or chemotherapy before or who had another cancer at the same time. Surgical tissue pieces of about 1-2.2 cm3 were preserved in RNAlater solution and were kept at -80 degrees C until use. V was cut back by 1 base and J by 5 bases, leaving a gap of 14 bases between them. CDR1 SGHAT and CDR2 FQNNGV are derived from the germline V gene. The CDR3 sequence holds 15 residues, the cysteine and phenylalanine included. This entry keeps only the CDR3 DNA: 45 bases, framed from base 1. Libraries were made using multiplex PCR. The sample was run on an Illumina HiSeq 2500. TCRbeta libraries were built by three rounds of nested PCR using primers (Table S4), following protocols modified from ARM-PCR. Before sequencing, PCR products of 200-500 bp were excised from the gel and purified with the QIAquick gel extraction kit. Concerning the study's data processing: Reads were cleaned with Trimmomatic, merged with FLASH into complete CDR3 sequences, and assigned to V(D)J germline segments with MiTCR. Clonal diversity was computed as the inverse Simpson's index with VDJtools. A read counted as productive if the sequence was in-frame and lacked a premature stop codon. TCRdb applied fastp at Q25 and MiXCR to the public reads, then kept only in-frame beta chains. A single entry per CDR3 protein holds the most common genes and DNA from its merged rows. None of the V and J calls come from the authors' own analysis; TCRdb made them. The sample table lists under 150,000 distinct CDR3 sequences, 60% to 70% of them with a count of one. The top ten clonotypes cover around a sixth of the sample.

Overall study outcomes, separate from this receptor: TCR diversity (inverse Simpson) was significantly higher in tumor than in normal lung tissue (about 400 vs 150, P = 0.0075, Mann-Whitney U test). Significantly higher TCR diversity was found in younger patients, and higher tumor TCR diversity was associated with shorter overall and disease-free survival. In normal lung, the top 100 clones accounted for a significantly larger cumulative share of the repertoire than in tumor tissue. Because peripheral blood was not sequenced, the blood TCRbeta repertoires of the lung cancer patients in the study went unexamined. The cohort had only roughly 16 patients, and the authors noted that larger samples and more detailed clinical data are needed. Neither the sequencing platform nor unique molecular identifiers are named or mentioned anywhere in the methods.

This clonotype registers as medium-sized (0.01 to 0.1%) within its sample. This clone's antigen is unknown. Base qualities are not recorded, but no much larger clone differs from it by a single base. The sequencing input was lung tumor tissue. The rearranged segments are TRBV11-2 and TRBJ2-5; the best D guess is TRBD2, with 5 bases matching. The sequence was obtained from a man between 60 and 75 years old with small cell lung cancer. CDR3 region: CASSLGVEGLETQYF. In nucleotide form, the sequence is TGTGCCAGCAGCTTAGGGGTTGAGGGTTTGGAGACCCAGTACTTC.